The entry below describes one T cell receptor beta chain. Its specificity is not known. The sample is drawn from a study of T cell responses to AZD1222 COVID-19 vaccine. The CDR3 is 14 amino acids. The V end was cut by 4 bases, the J end by 10 bases, with 14 bases between. The germline V gene has CDR1 LGHDT and CDR2 YNNKEL (reference sequence). Study-level findings and limits: Spike-specific TCR repertoires showed rising breadth and depth after two AZD1222 doses.

Repertoires were generated with immunoSEQ multiplex PCR, while TCRdb's copy carries only in-frame clones and drops some. The repertoire holds 100,000 to 120,000 clones, with 85% to 90% as singletons. J is TRBJ1-6 and V is TRBV3-1 (or the pseudogene TRBV3-2); a possible D gene is TRBD1 (6 bases). The input for sequencing was peripheral blood, taken 28 days after the second AZD1222 dose. This TCR came from an adult who received the AZD1222 COVID-19 vaccine. CDR3 sequence (DNA): TGTGCCAGCAGCCCTTCGGGGGCCGGATCACCCCTCCACTTT. Translated: CASSPSGAGSPLHF.